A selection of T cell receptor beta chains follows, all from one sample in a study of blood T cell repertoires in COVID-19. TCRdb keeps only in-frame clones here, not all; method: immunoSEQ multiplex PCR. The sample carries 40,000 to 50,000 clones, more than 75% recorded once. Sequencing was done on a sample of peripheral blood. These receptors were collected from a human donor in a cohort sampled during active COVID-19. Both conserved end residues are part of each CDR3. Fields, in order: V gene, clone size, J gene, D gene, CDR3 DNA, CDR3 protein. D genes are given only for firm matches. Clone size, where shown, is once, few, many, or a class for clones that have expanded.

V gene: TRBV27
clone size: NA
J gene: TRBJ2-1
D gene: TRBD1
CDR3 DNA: TGTGCCAGCAGTCCCGGGGACAGCTCCTACAATGAGCAGTTCTTC
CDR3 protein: CASSPGDSSYNEQFF

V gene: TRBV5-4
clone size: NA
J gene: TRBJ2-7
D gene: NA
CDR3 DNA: TGTGCCAGCAGCTTGAGCGCGGTGAACGAGCAGTACTTC
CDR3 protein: CASSLSAVNEQYF

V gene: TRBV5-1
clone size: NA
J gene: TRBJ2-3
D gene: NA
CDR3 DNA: TGCGCCAGCAGCTTGGGCGAGTCGGGCACAGATACGCAGTATTTT
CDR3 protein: CASSLGESGTDTQYF

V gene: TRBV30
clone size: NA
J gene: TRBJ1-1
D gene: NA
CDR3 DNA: TGTGCCTGGAGTGCTTATCAGAGGGCCACTGAAGCTTTCTTT
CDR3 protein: CAWSAYQRATEAFF

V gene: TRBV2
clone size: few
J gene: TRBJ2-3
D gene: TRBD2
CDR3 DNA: TGTGCCAGCAAACTAGCGGGAGAGGGTTACGATACGCAGTATTTT
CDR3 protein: CASKLAGEGYDTQYF

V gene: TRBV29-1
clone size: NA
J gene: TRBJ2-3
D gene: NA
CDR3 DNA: TGCAGCGTTGAAGAGCCTCGGGAGTGGTTAGATACGCAGTATTTT
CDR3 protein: CSVEEPREWLDTQYF

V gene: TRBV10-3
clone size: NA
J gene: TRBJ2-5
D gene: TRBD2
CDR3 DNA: TGTGCCATCAGTGAGGGGGGACTAGCGGGATATCGCAGGCGAATCCAAGAGACCCAGTACTTC
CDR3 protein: CAISEGGLAGYRRRIQETQYF

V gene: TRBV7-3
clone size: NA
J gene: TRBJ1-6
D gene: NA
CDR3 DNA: TGTGCCAGCAGCTTAACCTGGGGGGGGGATTCACCCCTCCACTTT
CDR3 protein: CASSLTWGGDSPLHF

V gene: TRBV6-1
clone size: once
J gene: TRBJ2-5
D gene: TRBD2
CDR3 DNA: TGTGCCAGCAGTGACGGGGGGGGATCGGAGACCCAGTACTTC
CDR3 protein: CASSDGGGSETQYF

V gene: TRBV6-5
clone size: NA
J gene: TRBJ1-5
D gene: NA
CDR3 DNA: TGTGCCAGCACCGACGGGGGAGGAGGTCAGCCCCAGCATTTT
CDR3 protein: CASTDGGGGQPQHF

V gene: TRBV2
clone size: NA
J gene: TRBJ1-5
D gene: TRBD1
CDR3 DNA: TGTGCCAGCAGTGAACTCGACAGGGGAAATCAGCCCCAGCATTTT
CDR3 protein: CASSELDRGNQPQHF

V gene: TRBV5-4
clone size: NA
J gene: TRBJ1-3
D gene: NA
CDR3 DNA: TGTGCCAGCAGCCCCGGGGGGGGTTCTGGAAACACCATATATTTT
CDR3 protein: CASSPGGGSGNTIYF

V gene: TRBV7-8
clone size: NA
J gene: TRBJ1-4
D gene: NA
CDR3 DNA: TGTGCCAGCAGCCCCCGTTCAGCGGCAACTAATGAAAAACTGTTTTTT
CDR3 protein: CASSPRSAATNEKLFF

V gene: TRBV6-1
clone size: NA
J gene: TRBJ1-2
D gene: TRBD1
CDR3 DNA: TGTGCCAGCAGTGAAGACGCAGGGGGATACTATGGCTACACCTTC
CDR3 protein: CASSEDAGGYYGYTF

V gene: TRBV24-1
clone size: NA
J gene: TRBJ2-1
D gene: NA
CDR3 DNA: TGTGCCACCAGTGATCTAACTGGACTCCCCTGCTACCTGAGCTCCTACAATGAGCAGTTCTTC
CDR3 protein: CATSDLTGLPCYLSSYNEQFF

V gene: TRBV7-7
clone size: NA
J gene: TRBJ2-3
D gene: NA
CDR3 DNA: TGTGCCAGCAGCCAAAATAGACACACAGATACGCAGTATTTT
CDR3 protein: CASSQNRHTDTQYF

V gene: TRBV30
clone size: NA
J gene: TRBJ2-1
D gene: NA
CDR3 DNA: TGTGCCTGGAGTGTAGTGGGGGCAGGGAATGAGCAGTTCTTC
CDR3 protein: CAWSVVGAGNEQFF

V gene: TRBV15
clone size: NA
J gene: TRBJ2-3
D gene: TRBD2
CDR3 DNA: TGTGCCACCAGCAGAGAAATGGCCCTAGCGGGAGGGCCGGATACGCAGTATTTT
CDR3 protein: CATSREMALAGGPDTQYF

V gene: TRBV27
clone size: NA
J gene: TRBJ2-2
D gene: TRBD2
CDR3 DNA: TGTGCCAGCAGTAGAAACCCCGGGACTAGCGGGAGGGCCACGAACACCGGGGAGCTGTTTTTT
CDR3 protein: CASSRNPGTSGRATNTGELFF

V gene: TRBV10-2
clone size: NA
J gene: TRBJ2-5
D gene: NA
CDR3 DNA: TGCGCCGCCCCCCCTATTCAAACCCGCCTTCGAGGGAGGCACCCTATCGAGACCCAGTACTTC
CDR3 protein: CAAPPIQTRLRGRHPIETQYF

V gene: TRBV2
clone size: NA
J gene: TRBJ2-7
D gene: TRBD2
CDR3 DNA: TGTGCCAGCAGCCCAGGACCGGGGACTACATCGCAGTACTTC
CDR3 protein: CASSPGPGTTSQYF

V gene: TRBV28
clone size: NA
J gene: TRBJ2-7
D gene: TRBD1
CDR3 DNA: TGTGCCAGCAGTCTCATCGGGACAGACTACGAGCAGTACTTC
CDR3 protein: CASSLIGTDYEQYF

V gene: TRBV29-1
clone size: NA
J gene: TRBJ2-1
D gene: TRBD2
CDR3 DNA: TGCAGCGTAGCGGGAGGGCCGAGGGAGCAGTTCTTC
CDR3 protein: CSVAGGPREQFF

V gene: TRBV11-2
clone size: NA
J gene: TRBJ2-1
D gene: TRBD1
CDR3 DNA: TGTGCCAGCAGCTTTTACCCCGGGACAGGAAGAAACAATGAGCAGTTCTTC
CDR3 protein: CASSFYPGTGRNNEQFF

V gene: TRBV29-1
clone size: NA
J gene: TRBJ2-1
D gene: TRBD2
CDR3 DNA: TGCAGCACCCAGCGGGAGGACTACAATGAGCAGTTCTTC
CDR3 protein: CSTQREDYNEQFF

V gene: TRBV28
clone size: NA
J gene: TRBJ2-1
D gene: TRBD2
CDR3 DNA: TGTGCCAGCAGTTTAAGGACTAGCGACCGCCGGTCCTACAATGAGCAGTTCTTC
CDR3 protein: CASSLRTSDRRSYNEQFF

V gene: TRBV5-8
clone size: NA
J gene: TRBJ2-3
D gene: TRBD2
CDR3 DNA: TGTGCCAGCAGCTCCGGGACTAGCGGCTTCACAGATACGCAGTATTTT
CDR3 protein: CASSSGTSGFTDTQYF

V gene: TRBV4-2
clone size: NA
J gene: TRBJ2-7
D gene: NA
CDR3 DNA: TGTGCCAGCAGCCAAGGCGCGGTGTGGGTGTTC
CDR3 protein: CASSQGAVWVF

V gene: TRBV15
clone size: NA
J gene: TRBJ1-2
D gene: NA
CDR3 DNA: TGTGCCACCAGGGGAACAGGGACAAACTATGGCTACACCTTC
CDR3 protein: CATRGTGTNYGYTF

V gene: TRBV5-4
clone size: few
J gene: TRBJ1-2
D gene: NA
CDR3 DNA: TGTGCCAGCAGCTCAATAGAGGTAAACTATGGCTACACCTTC
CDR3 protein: CASSSIEVNYGYTF

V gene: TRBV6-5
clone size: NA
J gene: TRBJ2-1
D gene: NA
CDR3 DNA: TGTGCCAGCAGTCAGGGACTGCCGGGGCTCAATGAGCAGTTCTTC
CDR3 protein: CASSQGLPGLNEQFF

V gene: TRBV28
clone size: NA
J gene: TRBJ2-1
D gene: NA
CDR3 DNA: TGTGCCAGCAGTTGGGGGCCTAAGGGCCTTAATGAGCAGTTCTTC
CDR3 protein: CASSWGPKGLNEQFF

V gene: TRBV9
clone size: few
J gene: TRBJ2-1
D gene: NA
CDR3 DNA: TGTGCCAGCAGCGTAGCTAGCCGCGGCGAGCAGTTCTTC
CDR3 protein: CASSVASRGEQFF

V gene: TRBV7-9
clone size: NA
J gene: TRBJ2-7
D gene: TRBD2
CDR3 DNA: TGTGCCAGCAGCCTGCGGGAGACCGGGGTCTACGAGCAGTACTTC
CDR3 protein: CASSLRETGVYEQYF

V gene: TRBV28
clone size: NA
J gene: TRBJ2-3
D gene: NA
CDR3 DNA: TGTGCCAGCAGTTTTCTGGAGGCACCAGATACGCAGTATTTT
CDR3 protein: CASSFLEAPDTQYF

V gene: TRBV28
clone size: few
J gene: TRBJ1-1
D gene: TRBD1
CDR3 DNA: TGTGCCAGCAGGGAACAGGGGGGCACTGAAGCTTTCTTT
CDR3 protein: CASREQGGTEAFF

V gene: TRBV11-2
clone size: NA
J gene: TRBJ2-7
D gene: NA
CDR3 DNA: TGTGCCAGCAGCTTAGGCCCCACGGAGGAGCCCTACGAGCAGTACTTC
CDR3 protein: CASSLGPTEEPYEQYF

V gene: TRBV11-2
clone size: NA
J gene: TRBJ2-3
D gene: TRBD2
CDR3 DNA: TGTGCCAGCAGCTTACGCCCCCTAGCGGGAGCCGCAGATACGCAGTATTTT
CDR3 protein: CASSLRPLAGAADTQYF

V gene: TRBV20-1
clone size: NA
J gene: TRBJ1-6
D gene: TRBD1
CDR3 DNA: TGCAGTGCTAGTTTCCAGGGGGAAAATTCACCCCTCCACTTT
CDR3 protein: CSASFQGENSPLHF

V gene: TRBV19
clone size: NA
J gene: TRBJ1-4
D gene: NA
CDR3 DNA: TGTGCCAGTAGTATCCGCAGGGCGGTTGGAGAAAAACTGTTTTTT
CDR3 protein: CASSIRRAVGEKLFF

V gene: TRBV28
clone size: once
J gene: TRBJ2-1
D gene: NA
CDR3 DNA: TGTGCCAGCAGTTTAGGGGTAGCGCTATATGAGAGTGAGCAGTTCTTC
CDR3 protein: CASSLGVALYESEQFF

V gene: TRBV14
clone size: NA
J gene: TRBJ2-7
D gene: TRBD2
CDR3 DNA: TGTGCCAGCAGCCAAGAACCTAGCGGGATCTTCCACGAGCAGTACTTC
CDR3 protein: CASSQEPSGIFHEQYF

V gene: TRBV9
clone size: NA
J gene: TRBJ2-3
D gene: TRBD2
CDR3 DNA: TGTGCCAGCAGCGTAGTGGGTAGCGGGCCTAGCACAGATACGCAGTATTTT
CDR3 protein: CASSVVGSGPSTDTQYF

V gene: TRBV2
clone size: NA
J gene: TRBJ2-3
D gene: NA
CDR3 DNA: TGTGCCAGCAGTCCTCCTTTCACAGATACGCAGTATTTT
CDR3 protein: CASSPPFTDTQYF

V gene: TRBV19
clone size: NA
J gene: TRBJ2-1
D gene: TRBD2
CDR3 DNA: TGTGCCAGTAGTATAGATGTTTGGCGGGAGACCAATGAGCAGTTCTTC
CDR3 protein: CASSIDVWRETNEQFF

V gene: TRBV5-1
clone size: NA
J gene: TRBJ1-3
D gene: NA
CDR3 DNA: TGCGCCAGCAGCCCGGGGGGCGGGGGCATCGCTGGAAACACCATATATTTT
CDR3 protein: CASSPGGGGIAGNTIYF

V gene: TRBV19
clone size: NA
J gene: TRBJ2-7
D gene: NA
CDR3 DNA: TGTGCCAGTAGCCTAAGGGACACTTCAACTTACGAGCAGTACTTC
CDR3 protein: CASSLRDTSTYEQYF

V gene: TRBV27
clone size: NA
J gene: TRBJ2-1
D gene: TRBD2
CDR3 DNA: TGTGCCAGCAAGGAAACTAGCGGGTTCTCCTACAATGAGCAGTTCTTC
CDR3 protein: CASKETSGFSYNEQFF

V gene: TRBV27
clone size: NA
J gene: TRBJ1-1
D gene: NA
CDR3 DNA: TGTGCCAGCAGTTTTGCGGGGAACACTGAAGCTTTCTTT
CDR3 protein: CASSFAGNTEAFF

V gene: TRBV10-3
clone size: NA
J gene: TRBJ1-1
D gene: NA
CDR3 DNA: TGTGCCATCTCCGAGCCAGGGGCAATGAACACTGAAGCTTTCTTT
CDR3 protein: CAISEPGAMNTEAFF

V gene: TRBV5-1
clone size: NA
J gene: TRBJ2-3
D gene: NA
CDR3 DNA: TGCGCCAGCAAACCTGTAGCGGAAGATACGCAGTATTTT
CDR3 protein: CASKPVAEDTQYF